These 13 T cell receptor beta chains share one sample of origin, sequenced in a study of T cells expressing NK-cell markers. TCRdb reprocessed the 5' RACE reads and stores each CDR3 protein as one record, lacking DNA. Seen in this sample are 500,000 or so distinct CDR3 sequences; the ten most common clones hold about 3.6%. The sample was blood T cells: a sorted CD56 or NKG2C T cell subset, CD4+ or CD8+ T cells, or bulk PBMC T cells (not recorded which). The receptors were sampled from a man between 18 and 35 years old in good health.

The genes are TRBV7-2 and TRBJ2-7; the TCRdb D gene call, TRBD2, has no DNA to confirm it. From germline, CDR1 is SGHTA and CDR2 FQGNSA. The CDR3 is made up of 16 amino acids. This CDR3 reads CASREKSGSSIYEQYF.

The rearrangement uses TRBV15 and TRBJ2-2; the TCRdb D gene call, TRBD2, has no DNA to confirm it. The CDR3 loop spans 16 amino acids. Germline-derived CDR1 and CDR2 are LNHNV and YYDKDF (reference sequence). The chain's CDR3 is CATSSEGRFNTGELFF.

The CDR3: CASSMVRHNEQFF. This chain joins TRBV19 and TRBJ2-1. The CDR3 length is 13 residues. Germline assignment: CDR1 LNHDA and CDR2 SQIVND (reference sequence).

The chain links TRBV15 to TRBJ1-2; TCRdb designates TRBD1, a call that cannot be tested without DNA. This CDR3 has 15 amino acids. CDR1 LNHNV and CDR2 YYDKDF come from the germline V gene (reference sequence). The CDR3 sequence is CATSTYGQGGPGYTF.

The V gene is TRBV20-1, the J gene TRBJ1-3; TCRdb's D gene call, TRBD1, goes unchecked for lack of DNA. In germline, CDR1 is DFQATT, CDR2 SNEGSKA (reference sequence). The CDR3 is 15 amino acids. The CDR3 sequence is CSARDNAPRANTIYF.

V usage is TRBV13 and J usage is TRBJ2-2. Germline-derived CDR1 and CDR2 are PRHDT and FYEKMQ (reference sequence). This CDR3 has 12 amino acids. CDR3 loop: CASSLVRGELFF.

This rearrangement joins TRBV5-1 to TRBJ1-4. This CDR3 is 18 amino acids long. Germline CDR1 reads SGHRS; CDR2 reads YFSETQ. CDR3 region: CASSLGVQGRRTNEKLFF. Complete variable domain (other parts from reference TRBV5-1 and TRBJ1-4): KAGVTQTPRYLIKTRGQQVTLSCSPISGHRSVSWYQQTPGQGLQFLFEYFSETQRNKGNFPGRFSGRQFSNSRSEMNVSTLELGDSALYLCASSLGVQGRRTNEKLFFGSGTQLSVL.

The rearrangement joins TRBV28 to TRBJ1-5; absent DNA, TCRdb's TRBD1 call cannot be checked. The CDR3 consists of 14 residues. Germline V gives CDR1 MDHEN, CDR2 SYDVKM. The CDR3 sequence is CASRITGANQPQHF.

The V and J genes are TRBV28 and TRBJ2-5; without DNA, the TCRdb call of TRBD1 cannot be checked. The CDR3 is made up of 14 amino acids. CDR1 and CDR2 (germline): MDHEN, SYDVKM. CDR3 sequence reads: CASSLGGPLETQYF. Supplemented by reference TRBV28 and TRBJ2-5, the full variable domain reads DVKVTQSSRYLVKRTGEKVFLECVQDMDHENMFWYRQDPGLGLRLIYFSYDVKMKEKGDIPEGYSVSREKKERFSLILESASTNQTSMYLCASSLGGPLETQYFGPGTRLLVL.

V usage is TRBV30 and J usage is TRBJ2-1; TCRdb's D call of TRBD2 is untestable without DNA. CDR1 is GTSNPN, CDR2 SVGIG, per germline (reference sequence). The CDR3 totals 17 residues. CDR3 protein: CAWSVGLAPASYNEQFF.

CDR3 protein: CASSLSRTDGYTF. J is TRBJ1-2 and V is TRBV27; TCRdb names TRBD1, which stays unverified in the absence of DNA. The germline CDR1 and CDR2 sequences are MNHEY and SMNVEV (reference sequence). This CDR3 region has 13 residues.

V gene TRBV11-2 combines with J gene TRBJ2-1; TCRdb's D call of TRBD2 is untestable without DNA. This CDR3 region has 17 residues. Germline loops: CDR1 SGHAT, CDR2 FQNNGV. The CDR3 spells CASSFTSGSSSYNEQFF.

The chain is built from TRBV14 and TRBJ2-3. Germline-derived CDR1 and CDR2 are SGHDN and FVKESK. The CDR3 extends over 13 amino acids. CDR3 residues: CASSQTFPDTQYF.